This entry describes one T cell receptor beta chain. The antigen it recognizes is unknown. In total, roughly 670 healthy bone marrow donors made up the cohort. All cohort members were sampled while nominally healthy, although unrecorded immune exposures were likely present. The donor was CMV seropositive and belonged to the group of more than 250 seropositive cohort members. Every donor gave a peripheral blood sample, and the peripheral blood mononuclear cells from that sample were used for TCR beta sequencing. Genomic DNA extraction from the blood cell samples was performed with the Qiagen DNeasy Blood Extraction Kit. Libraries were prepared through the immunoSEQ multiplex PCR assay. The multiplex PCR relied on a mix of 60 forward primers for TCR Vbeta segments and 13 reverse primers for TCR Jbeta segments. Amplification of the CDR3 region of rearranged TCR beta genes was performed with a multiplex PCR assay on genomic DNA. The Illumina HiSeq System was used to sequence the amplified TCR beta libraries as 87-base-pair reads. In the authors' own workflow: In a later analysis, around 80 million unique TCR beta chains were counted across the approximately 670 repertoires, and about 10 million of these chains were shared by at least two donors. To remove PCR and sequencing errors, raw reads were error-corrected and collapsed into unique sequences using a nearest-neighbor algorithm that merged closely related sequences. V, D and J gene segments were assigned by aligning CDR3 sequences to IMGT reference sequences. For a sequence to be retained, a match of at least six nucleotides was required to both a V gene segment and a J gene segment. Rearrangements were classified as productive when the CDR3 lacked stop codons and remained in frame with V and J, and all other rearrangements were classified as non-productive. CDR3 was defined according to IMGT convention as the region running from the second conserved V-encoded cysteine to the conserved J-encoded phenylalanine. The earlier analysis of some 540 of the donors excluded any sequence lacking an unambiguous match to a single V gene segment. In an earlier analysis of a few hundred of the donors, V segments were called functional above 56.7% productive rearrangements and were called segregating when the between-donor standard deviation exceeded 5%. A statistical classification framework was built for diagnosing cytomegalovirus status from the catalog of TCR beta chain sequences. In a later analysis, V and J genes were assigned by comparing TCR nucleotide sequences against IMGT/GENE-DB human TR gene sequences. The TCRdist pipeline was used in a later analysis to assign CDR3 sequences and most-parsimonious VDJ recombination scenarios. In a later analysis, each TCR beta chain was defined by its CDR3 amino acid sequence together with its V-gene family, and reads lacking a unique V-gene family were excluded. To address suspected cross-contamination and a sequencing artifact, a later analysis removed a few hundred highly shared, low-generation-probability nucleotide sequences. For each public chain, a later analysis derived a clonal expansion index from normalized ranks of inferred template counts within each repertoire. Generation probabilities in a later analysis came from a VDJ recombination model fitted to out-of-frame rearrangements, and those results were checked against IGoR. A later analysis scored TCR-TCR, TCR-HLA and TCR-CMV co-occurrence with hypergeometric tests, applying a repertoire-size bias correction to TCR pairs. In a later analysis, false discovery rates were estimated by permuting HLA or CMV assignments 20 times. In a later analysis, co-occurring TCRs were grouped with DBSCAN, and TCRdist sequence similarity was added when clustering was performed within HLA-allele-positive subsets. Repertoires with fewer than 30,000 or more than 120,000 public chains, plus five repertoires with anomalous nucleotide sharing, were excluded from co-occurrence clustering. This immuneACCESS table, as held by TCRdb, lists in-frame sequences with V and J called but not all clones. Of the missing ones, under half trace to an unresolved V gene in checked studies; the others have no known cause. Clone size and the V and J calls come from that table; the DNA yielded D and trimming. The sample table holds 200,000 to 250,000 clones. The ten largest make up roughly 1.2% of the sample.

The data derive from a study of cytomegalovirus exposure and HLA in healthy donors (dated by TCRdb to the late 2010s). About the full investigation: In an earlier analysis of 587 of the donors, approximately 260 Gb of sequence data and approximately 100 million unique TCR beta sequences from roughly 180 million T cells were reported. In addition to the first cohort of hundreds of subjects, a separate validation cohort of approximately 120 different subjects was used. The study aimed to test whether cataloging public T cell receptors could reveal signatures of past pathogen exposure. Roughly five DR-DQ haplotypes were handled as single units for association and clustering, since linkage in the cohort was strong. In a later analysis, previously published TCR beta repertoires from 550 to 700 donors were re-analyzed and high-resolution HLA genotyping was added so that TCR occurrence patterns could be studied. A later genetic analysis used genome-wide SNP genotypes for about three fifths of the roughly 700 donors, treating that subset as a discovery cohort. Using immunosequencing, the study profiled T cell repertoires from approximately 700 subjects and related those repertoires to cytomegalovirus serostatus. Every repertoire in the discovery cohort had been generated on one and the same sequencing platform. Among under 450 genotyped donors of the cohort, an average of around 240,000 unique TCR beta nucleotide sequences were sequenced per donor, around 18% of them non-productive. Alongside the repertoire data, information on donor age, sex, ethnicity and CMV serostatus was compiled. Of the approximately 400 genotyped donors, less than 85% were placed in the genetic ancestry cluster associated with self-reported Caucasian donors. Both class I and class II loci were covered by HLA typing, at four-digit resolution. To predict cytomegalovirus infection status, the study brought together high-throughput TCR immunosequencing, statistical association of individual TCRs with disease status, and machine learning. In the later analysis, no new phenotypic data were used to find candidate immune exposures; instead, reliance was placed on TCR beta sequences and their occurrence across donors. Typing coverage differed by locus: A, B, C, DRB1 and DQB1 were typed in roughly 629-630 donors, DQA1 in approximately 520, DPA1 in some 570, and DPB1 in 400 to 490. About 280 gigabases of sequencing data and tens of millions of unique TCR sequences were included in an early release covering about 620 HLA-typed donors. To decide whether each TCR beta V gene segment behaved as functional or pseudogenic, an earlier analysis of some 570 of the donors relied on high-throughput TCR beta sequencing. Broader findings and caveats from the paper: The authors suggested that the approach could potentially be generalized to other disease states and immunological phenotypes. A later analysis associated approximately 17,000 TCR beta sequences with specific HLA alleles at a false discovery rate of 0.05. A group of highly shared sequence variants was considered likely to be a technical artifact of the sequencing pipeline. The only immune exposure information available for the cohort was CMV serostatus. The earlier analysis of approximately 540 of the donors excluded fewer than 20 rarely observed V segments, including chromosome 9 orphons, because counts were too low. Compared with equally common non-associated chains, HLA-associated TCR beta chains in a later analysis were more clonally expanded and had lower generation probabilities. According to a later genetic analysis, donors in an Asian-associated ancestry cluster had fewer N-insertions in productive TCRs than the roughly 660-donor mean. A later analysis reported that several top co-occurrence clusters appeared linked to parvovirus B19, influenza, CMV and Epstein-Barr virus. Strong co-occurrence of HLA alleles, especially DR and DQ, made assigning TCR associations to individual alleles difficult. A further reported finding was that TCR beta sequences accurately predicted the HLA-A and HLA-B alleles for most subjects in the first cohort. In an earlier analysis of some 640 of the donors, most TCR beta V segments were observed in productive rearrangements about 90% or about 30% of the time, broadly matching IMGT annotations. The presence/absence analyses assumed that sequencing depth was roughly uniform across donors, and that assumption may not be true. The study listed 150 to 200 TCR beta chains as associated with cytomegalovirus. This cohort had only TCR beta chains sequenced, and the lack of alpha or paired-chain data limited which features could be detected. A few of the identified cytomegalovirus-associated TCR beta chains were confirmed in vitro to be specific for cytomegalovirus antigens. A later analysis found that most CMV-associated TCR beta chains appeared HLA-restricted, with HLA associations seemingly driven largely by CMV exposure. Cytomegalovirus status was reported to be diagnosed by the classifier with high specificity and sensitivity in both the original and validation cohorts. Most TCR sequences were seen in very few donors, while some public TCRs were found in many individuals. Because some donors lacked HLA typing at each locus, the association tests relied only on the typed subset. In a later analysis, TCR association rates were found to vary across HLA loci, with the most associated TCRs seen for DRB1 alleles and the fewest for HLA-C alleles. V-gene and J-gene trimming of TCR beta chains was associated with a missense DCLRE1C variant in a later genetic analysis, and the association was replicated in an independent cohort. Linkage disequilibrium might explain the correlated functional status among segregating V segments, but an unknown experimental factor could not be excluded.

This sequence was found in a girl aged 2 to 9 in good health and CMV-seropositive. Sequenced: PBMCs.

CDR3 region: CASSLWTDRGLSHQQFF. At the DNA level, the sequence is TGTGCCAGCAGTTTATGGACCGACAGGGGGCTCTCCCATCAGCAGTTCTTC. The sequence joins TRBV28 to TRBJ2-1, and TRBD1 aligns with 10 junction nucleotides. Germline trimming: 0 bases from V, 11 bases from J; junction bases outside gene matches: 13. Reading from cysteine to phenylalanine, the CDR3 counts 17 amino acids. The sequence is cut down to CDR3 DNA, 51 bases in frame from base 1. CDR1 and CDR2, looked up from the germline V gene, are MDHEN and SYDVKM. Here the CDR3 is joined to the reference TRBV28 and TRBJ2-1 genes, and the full variable domain is: DVKVTQSSRYLVKRTGEKVFLECVQDMDHENMFWYRQDPGLGLRLIYFSYDVKMKEKGDIPEGYSVSREKKERFSLILESASTNQTSMYLCASSLWTDRGLSHQQFFGPGTRLTVL.